Presented here are 28 T cell receptor beta chains from one specimen sequenced in a study of cytomegalovirus exposure and HLA in healthy donors. Here immunoSEQ multiplex PCR was the method, and the copy in TCRdb shows in-frame clones only, minus some. Of about 60,000 clones listed, roughly 96% are singletons. Sequencing used PBMCs. The receptors shown here come from a young man in good health and CMV-seronegative.

The chain links TRBV5-1 to TRBJ2-1; TRBD2 is a possible D gene (5 bases). This CDR3 comprises 14 residues. CDR1 SGHRS and CDR2 YFSETQ come from the germline V gene. Trimming removed 7 bases at V and 2 bases at J, with 13 bases between. CDR3 DNA: TGCGCCAGCCGCCCGGAGGTGGCCTACAATGAGCAGTTCTTC. Its translation: CASRPEVAYNEQFF.

This chain joins TRBV6-1 and TRBJ1-5; 7 bases match TRBD1. After removal of 2 bases from V and 0 bases from J, the junction contained 10 bases not matched to a gene. The V gene's germline CDR1 is MNHNS and CDR2 SASEGT. CDR3 length: 18 residues. The CDR3 protein is CASSERGTATYSNQPQHF. CDR3 sequence (DNA): TGTGCCAGCAGTGAACGTGGGACAGCCACATATAGCAATCAGCCCCAGCATTTT.

J is TRBJ2-2 and V is TRBV5-1, with 10 positions matching TRBD1. The V segment lost 3 bases and the J segment 6 bases; nucleotides outside the gene matches: 8. The length of the CDR3 is 16 residues. Germline V lookup: CDR1 SGHRS, CDR2 YFSETQ. CDR3 region: CASSSRGQGSPGELFF. The CDR3 DNA reads as TGCGCCAGCAGCTCCCGGGGACAGGGGTCTCCCGGGGAGCTGTTTTTT.

This clone was recorded once. The DNA for the CDR3 is TGTGCCAGCAGCAGGGGACGGGCCTGGGGCTACACCTTC. This sequence encodes CASSRGRAWGYTF. The V and J genes are TRBV6-6 and TRBJ1-2, with D possibly matching TRBD1 (6 bases). This CDR3 comprises 13 residues. Germline V CDR1 and CDR2: MNHNY, SVGAGI (reference sequence). With 6 bases removed from V and 8 bases from J, the gap between germline ends came to 16 bases.

The CDR3 is CASSLAASGRERQYF. CDR3 coding DNA: TGCGCCAGCAGCTTGGCCGCTAGCGGGAGAGAAAGGCAGTACTTC. The J gene is TRBJ2-7, the V gene TRBV5-1, with 10 positions matching TRBD2. The CDR3 extends over 15 amino acids. V lost 0 bases and J lost 9; bases outside the gene matches: 9. CDR1 and CDR2 from the germline V gene are SGHRS and YFSETQ. Full variable domain (rest looked up from reference TRBV5-1 and TRBJ2-7): KAGVTQTPRYLIKTRGQQVTLSCSPISGHRSVSWYQQTPGQGLQFLFEYFSETQRNKGNFPGRFSGRQFSNSRSEMNVSTLELGDSALYLCASSLAASGRERQYFGPGTRLTVT.

This chain uses TRBV6-5 with TRBJ2-1, with a tentative D call TRBD1 (6 bases). Per the germline V gene, CDR1 is MNHEY and CDR2 is SVGAGI. V gave up 5 bases and J gave up 1 base, with 12 bases separating them. There are 15 residues in the CDR3. This CDR3 reads CASSAHRASYNEQFF. In nucleotides, the CDR3 is TGTGCCAGCAGTGCGCACAGGGCTTCCTACAATGAGCAGTTCTTC.

The chain has TRBV4-2 and TRBJ1-6; 10 bases align to TRBD1. The CDR3 spans 15 residues. Per the germline V gene, CDR1 is LGHNA and CDR2 is YNFKEQ. J lost 9 bases, V lost 0 bases, and 2 bases had no gene match. The CDR3 DNA follows: TGTGCCAGCAGCCAAGATGGGACAGGGGTTTCACCCCTCCACTTT. As protein: CASSQDGTGVSPLHF.

This clone has only one observation. The V gene is TRBV7-2, the J gene TRBJ2-3, with 9 positions matching TRBD2. V shed 5 bases and J 13 bases; nucleotides not matched to a gene: 10. This CDR3 contains 13 residues. Germline CDR1 is SGHTA and CDR2 is FQGNSA. The CDR3 DNA follows: TGTGCCAGCAGCCTAGATAGCGGGAGACGGAAGTATTTT. Its protein product is CASSLDSGRRKYF.

The chain couples TRBV27 to TRBJ2-3; D is uncertain. The V and J ends lost 5 bases and 3 bases respectively, with 21 bases between them. The CDR3 is made up of 17 amino acids. Germline V gene data show CDR1 as MNHEY and CDR2 as SMNVEV (reference sequence). The CDR3 loop is CASSQWATQTETDTQYF. CDR3 DNA sequence: TGTGCCAGCAGTCAATGGGCCACCCAAACAGAAACAGATACGCAGTATTTT.

This clone has a single count. V and J are TRBV2 and TRBJ1-5; D not certain. CDR3 length equals 12 residues. The germline gives CDR1 SNHLY, CDR2 FYNNEI. Trimming took off 3 bases at V and 8 bases at J, with 8 bases between the two ends. The CDR3 DNA is TGTGCCAGCAGTGATTTTATTGAGCCCCAGCATTTT. Translated: CASSDFIEPQHF.

V and J are TRBV4-3 and TRBJ2-2; tentative D call: TRBD2 (6 bases). Germline lookup yields CDR1 LGHNA and CDR2 YSLEER. CDR3 size: 17 residues. V lost 2 bases to trimming and J lost 4 bases, with 17 bases between them. For the CDR3, the DNA is TGCGCCAGCAGCCAACCTGACGGGGGAGCGGTCACCGGGGAGCTGTTTTTT. This encodes CASSQPDGGAVTGELFF.

The chain joins TRBV27 to TRBJ1-1; no definite D call. The CDR3 covers 15 residues. Deletions cut 2 bases from V and 1 base from J, with 11 bases between. The germline V gene has CDR1 MNHEY and CDR2 SMNVEV (reference sequence). CDR3 sequence: CASSLRRLGNTEAFF. Here the CDR3 DNA reads TGTGCCAGCAGTTTACGCCGCCTAGGGAACACTGAAGCTTTCTTT.

Comment on this clone: Other nucleotide sequences in the sample specify the same CDR3. This chain uses TRBV2 with TRBJ2-6; 7 nucleotides match TRBD1. Germline V gene data show CDR1 as SNHLY and CDR2 as FYNNEI. CDR3 length: 15 amino acids. The junction had 1 base not matched to a gene; V was cut back by 3 bases and J by 2 bases. The CDR3 sequence: CASSEQGAGANVLTF. CDR3 bases: TGTGCCAGCAGTGAGCAGGGGGCTGGGGCCAACGTCCTGACTTTC.

J is TRBJ1-5 and V is TRBV2; TRBD1 might be the D (6 bases). Trimming took off 8 bases at V and 0 bases at J, with 14 bases between the two ends. The CDR3 consists of 15 residues. From germline, CDR1 is SNHLY and CDR2 FYNNEI. The CDR3 sequence: CASDLQGISNQPQHF. CDR3 in DNA: TGTGCCAGCGACTTACAGGGAATTAGCAATCAGCCCCAGCATTTT.

The chain carries TRBV5-6 and TRBJ2-1; 9 nucleotides match TRBD1. Per the germline V gene, CDR1 is SGHDT and CDR2 is YYEEEE. The V segment lost 0 bases and the J segment 2 bases; nucleotides outside the gene matches: 3. The CDR3 runs 16 residues. The CDR3 bases are TGTGCCAGCAGCTTGGAAGGGACAGGGACCTACAATGAGCAGTTCTTC. This gives the protein CASSLEGTGTYNEQFF.

Only one count was recorded for this clone. The chain couples TRBV28 to TRBJ1-1; D not resolved. The CDR3 is 12 amino acids. Per germline, CDR1 MDHEN and CDR2 SYDVKM. V was clipped by 5 bases and J by 2 bases, with 6 bases between them. CDR3 DNA: TGTGCCAGCAGTCCACTTAACACTGAAGCTTTCTTT. This codes for CASSPLNTEAFF.

This chain uses TRBV7-2 with TRBJ2-7; D might be TRBD1 (6 bases). Germline V CDR1 and CDR2: SGHTA, FQGNSA. V was shortened by 2 bases and J by 12 bases, with 11 bases between the two germline ends. CDR3 length: 11 amino acids. The CDR3 nucleotides are TGTGCCAGCAGCTTACGTCGACAGGTGTACTTC. Amino acid sequence: CASSLRRQVYF. Together with reference TRBV7-2 and TRBJ2-7, the CDR3 gives the full variable domain: GAGVSQSPSNKVTEKGKDVELRCDPISGHTALYWYRQSLGQGLEFLIYFQGNSAPDKSGLPSDRFSAERTGGSVSTLTIQRTQQEDSAVYLCASSLRRQVYFGPGTRLTVT.

This chain links TRBV4-2 with TRBJ2-7; D is possibly TRBD2 (6 bases). Germline V gene data show CDR1 as LGHNA and CDR2 as YNFKEQ. V was shortened by 4 bases and J by 2 bases, with 15 bases between the two germline ends. This CDR3 has 15 residues. The CDR3 region has the DNA TGTGCCAGCAGCCCCGGGGTAGCGGTTACCTACGAGCAGTACTTC. Translation: CASSPGVAVTYEQYF.

V gene TRBV27 combines with J gene TRBJ2-1; 12 bases align to TRBD2. CDR1 and CDR2 from the germline V gene are MNHEY and SMNVEV (reference sequence). The ends lost 5 bases at V and 12 bases at J; junction bases unmatched: 14. The CDR3 loop spans 16 amino acids. CDR3: CASSATTGTSGWGQFF. CDR3 nucleotides: TGTGCCAGCAGTGCCACTACCGGGACTAGCGGGTGGGGGCAGTTCTTC.

The chain has TRBV28 and TRBJ2-7; D unclear. CDR1 and CDR2 from the germline V gene are MDHEN and SYDVKM. The V and J ends lost 6 bases and 3 bases respectively, with 12 bases between them. This CDR3 is 13 amino acids long. CDR3 loop: CASSSIGGYEQYF. In nucleotides, the CDR3 is TGTGCCAGCAGCTCGATAGGCGGCTACGAGCAGTACTTC.

The V and J genes are TRBV30 and TRBJ2-2; maybe TRBD2 (5 bases). V gave up 2 bases and J gave up 2 bases, with 12 bases separating them. CDR1 is GTSNPN and CDR2 is SVGIG in the germline V gene (reference sequence). The CDR3 consists of 15 residues. Here the CDR3 reads CAWSRSSRNTGELFF. The CDR3 nucleotides read TGTGCCTGGAGTCGTTCTAGCCGCAACACCGGGGAGCTGTTTTTT.

V gene TRBV27 combines with J gene TRBJ2-7; D possibly corresponds to TRBD1 (6 bases). The V end was cut by 6 bases, the J end by 0 bases, with 21 bases between. Per the germline V gene, CDR1 is MNHEY and CDR2 is SMNVEV (reference sequence). The CDR3 consists of 17 residues. DNA of the CDR3: TGTGCCAGCAGCCGATCCCCGACAGGTCTGGGCTCCTACGAGCAGTACTTC. It encodes CASSRSPTGLGSYEQYF.

This rearrangement joins TRBV19 to TRBJ1-3, with a possible D match to TRBD1 (6 bases). Trimming took off 11 bases at V and 0 bases at J, with 14 bases between the two ends. Germline-derived CDR1 and CDR2 are LNHDA and SQIVND (reference sequence). This CDR3 comprises 14 residues. CDR3 DNA sequence: TGTGCCGCAAAACCAGGGGACTCTGGAAACACCATATATTTT. Translating gives CAAKPGDSGNTIYF.

V and J are TRBV5-1 and TRBJ2-5, with D possibly TRBD2 on 6 matching bases. Trimming took off 0 bases at V and 2 bases at J, with 14 bases between the two ends. Germline lookup yields CDR1 SGHRS and CDR2 YFSETQ. The CDR3 has 16 amino acids. In nucleotides, the CDR3 is TGCGCCAGCAGCTTGGGTAGCGGAGGAGGGCAAGAGACCCAGTACTTC. Its translation: CASSLGSGGGQETQYF.

The V and J genes are TRBV4-1 and TRBJ2-7; the match to TRBD1 covers 9 bases. The CDR3 extends over 15 amino acids. Trimming cost V 4 bases and J 2 bases; bases outside gene matches: 6. Germline-derived CDR1 and CDR2 are MGHRA and YSYEKL. Written as DNA, the CDR3 is TGCGCCAGCAGCCTCGGACAGGGGATAGCCTACGAGCAGTACTTC. Its protein is CASSLGQGIAYEQYF.

The V gene is TRBV28, the J gene TRBJ1-2; perhaps TRBD1 as D (5 bases). This CDR3 comprises 13 residues. Germline lookup yields CDR1 MDHEN and CDR2 SYDVKM. Trimming cost V 3 bases and J 6 bases, with 11 bases left between them. The CDR3 DNA follows: TGTGCCAGCAGTTTGACAGTACGTCATGGCTACACCTTC. It is translated as CASSLTVRHGYTF.

The chain carries TRBV28 and TRBJ2-7, with D tentatively TRBD2 (6 bases). Trimming took off 3 bases at V and 5 bases at J, with 14 bases between the two ends. CDR3 size: 14 residues. The germline CDR1 and CDR2 sequences are MDHEN and SYDVKM. The CDR3 protein is CASSFGGVLHEQYF. CDR3 sequence (DNA): TGTGCCAGCAGTTTCGGGGGAGTCCTTCACGAGCAGTACTTC.

The rearrangement joins TRBV21-1 to TRBJ2-1; the table's D call, TRBD2, has no DNA check behind it. TRBV21-1 is classified as a pseudogene. The CDR3 spans 16 residues. As DNA, the CDR3 is TGTGCCAGCCCAAAGCGCCGGGAGTCTCCCAGCAATGAGCAGTTCTTC. Translating gives CASPKRRESPSNEQFF.